Following are 10 T cell receptor beta chains from one sample sequenced in a study of blood T cell repertoires in COVID-19. The method was immunoSEQ multiplex PCR; TCRdb's version includes in-frame clones alone and lacks a portion of them. The table lists around 28,000 clones, around four fifths of them singletons. Input material: peripheral blood. The receptors here all came from an older man with acute or convalescent COVID-19.

This clone was recorded once. This rearrangement joins TRBV2 to TRBJ2-3; 9 bases agree with TRBD1. V gave up 8 bases and J gave up 10 bases; unmatched junction bases: 13. This CDR3 spans 14 amino acids. Germline V gene sequence: CDR1 SNHLY, CDR2 FYNNEI. The CDR3 reads CASGTGGGLTAQYF. DNA for the CDR3: TGTGCCAGCGGAACAGGGGGCGGTTTGACAGCGCAGTATTTT.

V usage is TRBV19 and J usage is TRBJ2-5; TRBD2 matches at 14 bases. Germline CDR1 reads LNHDA; CDR2 reads SQIVND (reference sequence). CDR3 length: 17 residues. The trim removed 5 bases at V and 5 bases at J, leaving 10 bases unmatched. CDR3 sequence: CASSGTSGGHPAETQYF. In nucleotides, the CDR3 is TGTGCCAGTAGTGGGACTAGCGGGGGCCATCCTGCGGAGACCCAGTACTTC.

The chain has TRBV21-1 and TRBJ2-7; the tabulated D call, TRBD1, remains unverified against the DNA. TRBV21-1 is listed as a pseudogene. CDR3 length: 12 residues. The CDR3 DNA is TGTGCCAGAGAAGCAGGGGGGCGCGAGCAGTACTTC. Translating gives CAREAGGREQYF.

The CDR3 loop reads CASSTQPGTVYNEQFF. The CDR3 coding sequence is TGTGCCAGCAGTACCCAACCCGGGACTGTCTACAATGAGCAGTTCTTC. V gene TRBV7-6 combines with J gene TRBJ2-1; D is possibly TRBD2 (6 bases). Between the trimmed V and J ends, which lost 6 bases and 3 bases, there was a span of 18 bases. The germline gives CDR1 SGHVS, CDR2 FNYEAQ. CDR3 length equals 16 residues.

This chain uses TRBV6-5 with TRBJ1-5, with D perhaps matching TRBD1 (6 bases). V was pared by 5 bases and J by 1 base, with 12 bases between. The CDR3 sequence is 15 residues long. The germline CDR1 and CDR2 sequences are MNHEY and SVGAGI. In DNA, the CDR3 is TGTGCCAGCAGTAGAAACCAGGGGAGCAATCAGCCCCAGCATTTT. As protein: CASSRNQGSNQPQHF.

This sequence joins TRBV24-1 and TRBJ2-3, with D possibly TRBD2 on 5 matching bases. The CDR3 runs to 16 residues. Per germline, CDR1 KGHDR and CDR2 SFDVKD. Trimming removed 4 bases at V and 1 base at J, with 14 bases between. CDR3 coding DNA: TGTGCCACCAGTGAAACGAGGCTAGCAGGCACAGATACGCAGTATTTT. Translated: CATSETRLAGTDTQYF.

The CDR3 region is CASRGGQRGSQYF. CDR3 bases: TGTGCCAGCAGGGGCGGTCAGCGGGGGTCGCAGTATTTT. The rearrangement joins TRBV5-4 to TRBJ2-3; TRBD2 matches 8 bases. The CDR3 is 13 residues long. Per germline, CDR1 SGHNT and CDR2 YYREEE (reference sequence). V gave up 5 bases and J gave up 10 bases; unmatched junction bases: 9.

V is TRBV7-8 and J is TRBJ2-2, with a weak D call TRBD1 (5 bases). The ends were cut back, 8 bases at V and 5 bases at J, with 18 bases in the middle. Germline V gives CDR1 SGHVS, CDR2 FQNEAQ. CDR3 length equals 15 residues. The DNA of the CDR3 is TGTGCCAGCCGACCCCCAGGGCTCACGACCGGGGAGCTGTTTTTT. Translated: CASRPPGLTTGELFF.

The chain uses TRBV3-1 (or the pseudogene TRBV3-2) and TRBJ1-5; no definite D call. Germline CDR1 LGHDT, CDR2 YNNKEL (reference sequence). There are 14 residues in the CDR3. V shed 0 bases and J shed 4 bases, with 7 bases lying between them. CDR3 nucleotides: TGTGCCAGCAGCCAAGATACAGCTAATCAGCCCCAGCATTTT. Translated: CASSQDTANQPQHF.

This clone was found once. The chain employs TRBV5-1 and TRBJ1-4; D possibly corresponds to TRBD1 (6 bases). The V and J ends lost 1 base and 6 bases respectively, with 13 bases between them. Germline CDR1 reads SGHRS; CDR2 reads YFSETQ. The CDR3 sequence is 15 residues long. Here the CDR3 DNA reads TGCGCCAGCAGCTTGCGGGGGGGGCTCGATGAAAAACTGTTTTTT. It translates to CASSLRGGLDEKLFF.